This T cell receptor (beta chain) is from a study of cytomegalovirus exposure and HLA in healthy donors. Overall study results and limits: Follow-up analysis found HLA locus-dependent TCR association rates, highest for DRB1 and lowest for HLA-C. Previously analyzed data showed that most TCR beta V segments were productive at a frequency of about 87% or about 30%. The majority of CMV-associated TCR beta chains were reported as apparently HLA-restricted in a later analysis. A list of about 160 TCR beta chains associated with cytomegalovirus was given.

Primers: 60 Vbeta forward and 13 Jbeta reverse. TCRdb's copy holds only in-frame clones and misses some; the assay was immunoSEQ multiplex PCR. The sample records about 130,000 clones, 66% being singletons. Germline V gives CDR1 KGHSH, CDR2 LQKENI. The CDR3 length is 15 residues. A remark on this clone: Antigen specificity is unknown. At one end, the junction sequence differs from germline, possibly due to a read error.

This sequence originates from a human donor in good health. Specimen: PBMCs. The chain joins TRBV18 to TRBJ1-1; 8 bases align to TRBD1. CDR3 nucleotide sequence: TGTGCCAGCTCACCGCGGACAGGCCAGGGGGCTGAAGCTTCCTTT. Its protein is CASSPRTGQGAEASF.